Below, one TCR beta chain is given with its context. The CDR3 is 15 amino acids. This sample is drawn from a study of blood T cell repertoires in COVID-19. Study details: PBMCs, B-cell-depleted T cells, or T cells were the source of the cDNA or gDNA that made up the material.

Sequencing was performed with immunoSEQ multiplex PCR; in TCRdb, only in-frame clones are kept and a portion is missing. This table holds 150,000 or so clones, just under 85% found once. V and J are TRBV21-1 and TRBJ2-7; TRBD1 was called by the table and not checked on the DNA. TRBV21-1 counts as a pseudogene. This sequence originates from a middle-aged man who had recovered from COVID-19. The specimen sequenced was peripheral blood. CDR3 region: CASSLVTGWSYEQYF. In DNA form, the CDR3 reads TGTGCCAGCAGCCTAGTGACAGGGTGGTCCTACGAGCAGTACTTC.